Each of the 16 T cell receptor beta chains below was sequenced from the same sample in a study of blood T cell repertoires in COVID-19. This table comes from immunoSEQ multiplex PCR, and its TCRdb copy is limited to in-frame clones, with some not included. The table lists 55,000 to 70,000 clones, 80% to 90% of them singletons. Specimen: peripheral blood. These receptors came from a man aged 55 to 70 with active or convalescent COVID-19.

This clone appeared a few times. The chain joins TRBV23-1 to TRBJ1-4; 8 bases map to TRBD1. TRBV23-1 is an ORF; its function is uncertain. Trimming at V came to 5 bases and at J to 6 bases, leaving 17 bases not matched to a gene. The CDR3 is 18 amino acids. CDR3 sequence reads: CASSTPGQAGRPYEKLFF. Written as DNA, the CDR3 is TGCGCCAGCAGTACGCCGGGACAGGCTGGAAGACCCTATGAAAAACTGTTTTTT.

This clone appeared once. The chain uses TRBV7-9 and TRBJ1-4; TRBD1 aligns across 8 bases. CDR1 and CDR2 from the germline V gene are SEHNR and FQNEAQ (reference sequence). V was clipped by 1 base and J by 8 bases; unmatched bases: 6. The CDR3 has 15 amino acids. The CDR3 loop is CASSLVRDRHEKLFF. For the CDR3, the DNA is TGTGCCAGCAGCTTAGTTCGGGACAGGCACGAAAAACTGTTTTTT.

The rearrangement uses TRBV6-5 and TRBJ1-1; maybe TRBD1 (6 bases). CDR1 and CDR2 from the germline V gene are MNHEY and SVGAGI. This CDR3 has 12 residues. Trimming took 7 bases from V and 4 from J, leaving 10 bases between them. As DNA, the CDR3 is TGTGCCAGCACCGACAGGTTCACTGAAGCTTTCTTT. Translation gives CASTDRFTEAFF.

DNA of the CDR3: TGTGCCAGCAGCGTTACTAGCGTAAGCACAGATACGCAGTATTTT. Its translation is CASSVTSVSTDTQYF. The rearrangement links TRBV9 to TRBJ2-3; 7 positions match TRBD2. Germline V gene lookup returns CDR1 SGDLS and CDR2 YYNGEE. The CDR3 runs to 15 residues. The V gene end was trimmed by 2 bases and the J gene end by 0 bases; junction bases not matched to a gene: 3.

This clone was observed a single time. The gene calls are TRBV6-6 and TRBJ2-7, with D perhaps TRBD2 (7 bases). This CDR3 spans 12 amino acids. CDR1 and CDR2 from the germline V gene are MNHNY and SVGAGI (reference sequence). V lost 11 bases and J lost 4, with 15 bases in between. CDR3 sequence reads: CAARGGTYEQYF. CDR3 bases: TGTGCCGCTAGGGGGGGAACGTACGAGCAGTACTTC.

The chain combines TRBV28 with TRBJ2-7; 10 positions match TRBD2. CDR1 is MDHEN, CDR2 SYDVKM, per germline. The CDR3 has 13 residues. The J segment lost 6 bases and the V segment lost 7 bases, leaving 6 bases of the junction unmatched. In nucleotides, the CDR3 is TGTGCCAGCATAGCGGGGGGCCGCCCCGAGCAGTACTTC. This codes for CASIAGGRPEQYF.

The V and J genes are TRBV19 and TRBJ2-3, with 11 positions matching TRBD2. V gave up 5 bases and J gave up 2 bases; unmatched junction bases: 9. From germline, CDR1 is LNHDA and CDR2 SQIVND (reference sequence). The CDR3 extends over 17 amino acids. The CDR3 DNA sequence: TGTGCCAGTAGTCCCAGCCCGACTAGCGGGAACACAGATACGCAGTATTTT. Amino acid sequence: CASSPSPTSGNTDTQYF. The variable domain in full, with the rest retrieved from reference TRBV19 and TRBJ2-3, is DGGITQSPKYLFRKEGQNVTLSCEQNLNHDAMYWYRQDPGQGLRLIYYSQIVNDFQKGDIAEGYSVSREKKESFPLTVTSAQKNPTAFYLCASSPSPTSGNTDTQYFGPGTRLTVL.

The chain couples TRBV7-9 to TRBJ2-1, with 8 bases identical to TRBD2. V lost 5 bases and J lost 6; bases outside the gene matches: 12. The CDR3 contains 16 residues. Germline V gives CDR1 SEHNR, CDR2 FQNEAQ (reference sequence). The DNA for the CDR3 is TGTGCCAGCAGCGACCGGGTATCGGGGGGGCGCAATGAGCAGTTCTTC. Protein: CASSDRVSGGRNEQFF.

The CDR3 DNA sequence: TGCAGCGTAGATAGATCGCCAGATACGCAGTATTTT. Translating it yields CSVDRSPDTQYF. The rearrangement links TRBV29-1 to TRBJ2-3; no definite D call. This CDR3 has 12 amino acids. CDR1 and CDR2 from the germline V gene are SQVTM and ANQGSEA. Trimming took off 6 bases at V and 4 bases at J, with 11 bases between the two ends.

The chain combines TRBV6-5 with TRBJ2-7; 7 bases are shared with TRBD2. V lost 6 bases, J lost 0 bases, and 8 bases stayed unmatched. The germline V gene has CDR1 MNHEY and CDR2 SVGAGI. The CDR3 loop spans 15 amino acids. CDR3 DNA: TGTGCCAGCAGCCTCGGGCTAGCGGTCTCCTACGAGCAGTACTTC. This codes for CASSLGLAVSYEQYF.

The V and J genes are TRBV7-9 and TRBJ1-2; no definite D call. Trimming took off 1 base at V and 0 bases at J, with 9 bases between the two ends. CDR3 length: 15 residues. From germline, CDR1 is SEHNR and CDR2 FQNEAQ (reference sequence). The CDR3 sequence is CASSLGFGANYGYTF. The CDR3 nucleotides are TGTGCCAGCAGCTTAGGATTTGGAGCTAACTATGGCTACACCTTC.

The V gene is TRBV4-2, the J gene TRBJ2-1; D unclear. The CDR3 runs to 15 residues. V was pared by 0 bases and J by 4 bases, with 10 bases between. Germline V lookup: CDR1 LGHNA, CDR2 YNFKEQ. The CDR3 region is CASSQDLGVYNEQFF. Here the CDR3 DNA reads TGTGCCAGCAGCCAAGATCTTGGAGTATACAATGAGCAGTTCTTC.

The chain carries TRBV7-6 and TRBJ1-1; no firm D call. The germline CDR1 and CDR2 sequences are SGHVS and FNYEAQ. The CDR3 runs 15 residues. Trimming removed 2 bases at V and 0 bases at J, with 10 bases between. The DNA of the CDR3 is TGTGCCAGCAGCTTATCCTCAGGTATGAACACTGAAGCTTTCTTT. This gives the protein CASSLSSGMNTEAFF.

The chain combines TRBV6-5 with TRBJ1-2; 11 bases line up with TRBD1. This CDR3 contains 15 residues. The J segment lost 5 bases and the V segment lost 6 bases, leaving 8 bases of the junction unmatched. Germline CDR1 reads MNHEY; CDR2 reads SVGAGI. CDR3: CASRPLGQGDYGYTF. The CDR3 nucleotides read TGTGCCAGCAGGCCGTTGGGACAGGGGGATTATGGCTACACCTTC.

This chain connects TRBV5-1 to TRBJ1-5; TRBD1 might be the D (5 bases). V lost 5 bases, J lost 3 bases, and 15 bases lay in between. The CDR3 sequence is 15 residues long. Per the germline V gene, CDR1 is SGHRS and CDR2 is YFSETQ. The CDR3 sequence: CASRSAPGNNQPQHF. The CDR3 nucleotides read TGCGCCAGCAGATCCGCCCCAGGGAACAATCAGCCCCAGCATTTT.

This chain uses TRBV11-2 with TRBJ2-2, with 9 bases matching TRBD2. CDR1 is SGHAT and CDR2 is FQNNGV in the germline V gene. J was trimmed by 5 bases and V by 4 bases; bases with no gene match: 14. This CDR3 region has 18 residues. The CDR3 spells CASSSRYIAGVKTGELFF. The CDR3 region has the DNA TGTGCCAGCAGCTCCCGGTATATAGCGGGAGTGAAAACCGGGGAGCTGTTTTTT.